Presented here are 27 T cell receptor beta chains from one specimen sequenced in a study of shared clonotypes between healthy human individuals (dated by TCRdb to the early 2020s). The library was generated by the immunoSEQ multiplex PCR assay. Not all clones reach the TCRdb copy of this immuneACCESS table, which keeps in-frame sequences only. Checked studies attribute under half of the gap to unresolved V genes and leave the rest unexplained. The sample table holds hundreds of thousands of clones, of which about 96% were seen once. About 0.054% of the sample lies in the top ten. The sample comprised naive CD4+ T cells sorted from blood. This specimen's cell subset or site label, per the study, means: CD45RA+ positively selected. Every receptor here comes from a woman aged 25 to 39 in good health.

This chain connects TRBV7-3 to TRBJ1-6; 8 bases fit TRBD1. Germline V CDR1 and CDR2: SGHTA, FQGTGA. The CDR3 is 14 amino acids. Trimming at V came to 5 bases and at J to 9 bases, leaving 6 bases not matched to a gene. The DNA of the CDR3 is TGTGCCAGCAGCGATCAGGGGGCGGCTTCACCCCTCCACTTT. Residues: CASSDQGAASPLHF.

This chain connects TRBV28 to TRBJ2-5; 7 positions agree with TRBD2. The J call is in doubt because the DNA end fits TRBJ2-7 better. The CDR3 has 16 residues. CDR1 MDHEN and CDR2 SYDVKM come from the germline V gene. In DNA form, the CDR3 reads TGTGCCAGCAGTTCCCCTGGAGCGGGGATATCCTACGAGCAGTACTTC. Encoded protein: CASSSPGAGISYEQYF.

The V and J genes are TRBV19 and TRBJ2-2; 8 nucleotides match TRBD1. This CDR3 is 15 amino acids long. Trimming took 7 bases from V and 0 from J; bases not matched to a gene: 4. Germline-derived CDR1 and CDR2 are LNHDA and SQIVND (reference sequence). The CDR3 DNA sequence: TGTGCCAGTAATACACAGGGGGCGAACACCGGGGAGCTGTTTTTT. Translating it yields CASNTQGANTGELFF.

The chain employs TRBV21-1 and TRBJ1-4. TRBV21-1 is labeled a pseudogene. This CDR3 has 12 residues. This CDR3 reads CASSKGWEKLFF. DNA of the CDR3: TGTGCCAGCAGCAAGGGTTGGGAGAAACTGTTTTTT.

This rearrangement joins TRBV18 to TRBJ1-4; D is unclear. Trimming took 6 bases from V and 8 from J, leaving 19 bases between them. The germline CDR1 and CDR2 sequences are KGHSH and LQKENI. The CDR3 contains 15 residues. CDR3 residues: CASSHTTNGGEKLFF. The CDR3 DNA reads TGTGCCAGCTCCCACACTACCAATGGCGGGGAAAAACTGTTTTTT.

The gene calls are TRBV5-1 and TRBJ2-5, with D perhaps matching TRBD2 (6 bases). This CDR3 spans 15 amino acids. Germline V gene lookup returns CDR1 SGHRS and CDR2 YFSETQ. Trimming pared 0 bases from V and 1 base from J, leaving 10 bases between. The CDR3 nucleotides read TGCGCCAGCAGCTTGGGACGCGGGACCCAAGAGACCCAGTACTTC. This translates into CASSLGRGTQETQYF.

The J gene is TRBJ2-1, the V gene TRBV6-5, with TRBD1 matching over 11 bases. Germline-derived CDR1 and CDR2 are MNHEY and SVGAGI. This CDR3 is 13 amino acids long. The J segment lost 8 bases and the V segment lost 5 bases, leaving 2 bases of the junction unmatched. CDR3 nucleotides: TGTGCCAGCAGTCGGGACAGGGGGTATGAGCAGTTCTTC. Translation: CASSRDRGYEQFF.

The chain is built from TRBV7-6 and TRBJ2-3, with a weak D call TRBD2 (6 bases). The V end was cut by 5 bases, the J end by 2 bases, with 17 bases between. CDR3 length: 16 residues. Germline lookup yields CDR1 SGHVS and CDR2 FNYEAQ. CDR3 region: CASSSTRGGPTDTQYF. The CDR3 DNA sequence: TGTGCCAGCAGCAGTACTAGAGGAGGGCCCACAGATACGCAGTATTTT. Filled out from reference TRBV7-6 and TRBJ2-3, the complete variable domain reads GAGVSQSPRYKVTKRGQDVALRCDPISGHVSLYWYRQALGQGPEFLTYFNYEAQQDKSGLPNDRFSAERPEGSISTLTIQRTEQRDSAMYRCASSSTRGGPTDTQYFGPGTRLTVL.

The chain combines TRBV5-1 with TRBJ2-7; no clear D. The CDR3 length is 14 residues. The V and J ends lost 3 bases and 7 bases respectively, with 17 bases between them. Germline CDR1 reads SGHRS; CDR2 reads YFSETQ. The CDR3 reads CASSSDGSTREQYF. The CDR3 bases are TGCGCCAGCAGCTCGGACGGATCTACGAGGGAGCAGTACTTC.

This chain joins TRBV25-1 and TRBJ2-6; D uncertain. The germline V and J ends were trimmed by 2 bases and 5 bases, with 10 bases remaining between them. The CDR3 runs 15 residues. Looked up from germline, CDR1 is MGHDK and CDR2 is SYGVNS. The CDR3 DNA reads as TGTGCCAGCAGTGAACTCTCCGGCTGGGCCAACGTCCTGACTTTC. Encoded protein: CASSELSGWANVLTF. The full variable domain, with the rest looked up from reference TRBV25-1 and TRBJ2-6, is EADIYQTPRYLVIGTGKKITLECSQTMGHDKMYWYQQDPGMELHLIHYSYGVNSTEKGDLSSESTVSRIRTEHFPLTLESARPSHTSQYLCASSELSGWANVLTFGAGSRLTVL.

CDR3 amino acids: CASSPGTGEEEQYF. The CDR3 DNA reads TGTGCCAGCAGCCCAGGGACAGGGGAGGAGGAGCAGTACTTC. V gene TRBV11-3 combines with J gene TRBJ2-5; 10 bases map to TRBD1. CDR1 is SGHNT and CDR2 is YENEEA in the germline V gene. The V segment lost 5 bases and the J segment 11 bases; nucleotides outside the gene matches: 11. There are 14 residues in the CDR3.

The rearrangement links TRBV4-1 to TRBJ2-3; TRBD2 aligns across 10 bases. V shed 1 base, J shed 5 bases, and the junction held 6 bases outside the gene matches. This CDR3 contains 16 residues. Germline CDR1 and CDR2: MGHRA and YSYEKL. The DNA of the CDR3 is TGCGCCAGCAGCCAAGCTAGCGGGAGTACAGGAGATACGCAGTATTTT. This gives the protein CASSQASGSTGDTQYF.

The chain combines TRBV18 with TRBJ1-2; D is unclear. Trimming pared 3 bases from V and 1 base from J, leaving 15 bases between. The V gene's germline CDR1 is KGHSH and CDR2 LQKENI. This CDR3 contains 16 residues. CDR3 coding DNA: TGTGCCAGCTCACCGGTTGAGGTTAAGGGTAACTATGGCTACACCTTC. It codes for CASSPVEVKGNYGYTF.

This chain uses TRBV27 with TRBJ1-1; no reliable D call. Between the trimmed V and J ends, which lost 3 bases and 1 base, there was a span of 6 bases. Germline V gene sequence: CDR1 MNHEY, CDR2 SMNVEV (reference sequence). This CDR3 contains 13 residues. The CDR3 sequence: CASSLVGNTEAFF. The CDR3 DNA reads as TGTGCCAGCAGTTTGGTCGGGAACACTGAAGCTTTCTTT.

The chain couples TRBV5-1 to TRBJ2-3, with TRBD2 identical over 14 bases. Germline values: CDR1 SGHRS, CDR2 YFSETQ. This CDR3 contains 19 residues. With V trimmed by 3 bases and J by 2 bases, 11 bases remained unmatched. Here the CDR3 reads CASSSLTSGRAWDTDTQYF. CDR3 DNA sequence: TGCGCCAGCAGCTCCCTGACTAGCGGGAGGGCCTGGGACACAGATACGCAGTATTTT.

The chain links TRBV7-2 to TRBJ2-7, with D perhaps matching TRBD1 or TRBD2 (7 bases each). Trimming stripped 5 bases from V and 3 bases from J, with 14 bases between. Germline values: CDR1 SGHTA, CDR2 FQGNSA. The CDR3 covers 14 residues. The CDR3 bases are TGTGCCAGCAGCGCTCAGCGGGACAGCTACGAGCAGTACTTC. Its translation: CASSAQRDSYEQYF. The complete variable domain, with remaining parts taken from reference TRBV7-2 and TRBJ2-7, reads GAGVSQSPSNKVTEKGKDVELRCDPISGHTALYWYRQSLGQGLEFLIYFQGNSAPDKSGLPSDRFSAERTGGSVSTLTIQRTQQEDSAVYLCASSAQRDSYEQYFGPGTRLTVT.

The CDR3 reads CASSLDNRGYGYTF. The DNA of the CDR3 is TGTGCCAGCAGCTTGGACAACAGGGGGTATGGCTACACCTTC. J is TRBJ1-2 and V is TRBV5-6; 8 positions match TRBD1. The germline V gene has CDR1 SGHDT and CDR2 YYEEEE. CDR3 size: 14 residues. The V gene end was trimmed by 0 bases and the J gene end by 5 bases; junction bases not matched to a gene: 3.

This chain links TRBV28 with TRBJ1-4; TRBD1 is a possible D gene (6 bases). The CDR3 has 15 residues. V was clipped by 6 bases and J by 8 bases, with 19 bases between them. Germline CDR1 is MDHEN and CDR2 is SYDVKM. Written as DNA, the CDR3 is TGTGCCAGCAGCCTCCCCCAGGGGAGAGAAGAAAAACTGTTTTTT. Protein: CASSLPQGREEKLFF. The variable domain in full, with the rest retrieved from reference TRBV28 and TRBJ1-4, is DVKVTQSSRYLVKRTGEKVFLECVQDMDHENMFWYRQDPGLGLRLIYFSYDVKMKEKGDIPEGYSVSREKKERFSLILESASTNQTSMYLCASSLPQGREEKLFFGSGTQLSVL.

The V call is TRBV7-8, the J call TRBJ1-5; D is possibly TRBD1 (5 bases). Germline V gene lookup returns CDR1 SGHVS and CDR2 FQNEAQ. V gave up 4 bases and J gave up 6 bases, with 16 bases separating them. This CDR3 is built from 15 residues. In DNA form, the CDR3 reads TGTGCCAGCAGCTCTATGGGGGGGAAGGCTCAGCCCCAGCATTTT. Translated: CASSSMGGKAQPQHF.

This sequence joins TRBV5-1 and TRBJ2-7, with 11 nucleotides matching TRBD2. V lost 5 bases and J lost 3; bases outside the gene matches: 4. The length of the CDR3 is 14 residues. In germline, CDR1 is SGHRS, CDR2 YFSETQ. This CDR3 is CASSTGTSGYEQYF. The CDR3 nucleotides read TGCGCCAGCAGTACCGGGACTAGCGGCTACGAGCAGTACTTC.

V usage is TRBV28 and J usage is TRBJ2-2, with 9 bases identical to TRBD1. CDR3 length: 14 amino acids. CDR1 is MDHEN, CDR2 SYDVKM, per germline. V lost 10 bases to trimming and J lost 4 bases; unmatched junction nucleotides: 7. The CDR3 DNA sequence: TGTGCCACCCGGGAGACAGGGGGCACCGGGGAGCTGTTTTTT. It is translated as CATRETGGTGELFF.

The chain uses TRBV11-2 and TRBJ1-1; possibly TRBD1 for D (6 bases). The length of the CDR3 is 15 residues. The germline V gene encodes CDR1 SGHAT and CDR2 FQNNGV. V was pared by 5 bases and J by 5 bases, with 18 bases between. The DNA for the CDR3 is TGTGCCAGCAGCCAGGGGCCAGGAAGGGGGACTGAAGCTTTCTTT. Its translation: CASSQGPGRGTEAFF.

CDR3 sequence reads: CATSSPTGVAYEQYF. CDR3 bases: TGTGCCACCAGCAGTCCTACCGGGGTCGCCTACGAGCAGTACTTC. This rearrangement joins TRBV15 to TRBJ2-7, with a tentative D call TRBD2 (5 bases). The CDR3 length is 15 residues. Germline assignment: CDR1 LNHNV and CDR2 YYDKDF (reference sequence). V was trimmed by 3 bases and J by 2 bases, leaving 14 bases between them.

The V and J genes are TRBV14 and TRBJ2-1; no clear D gene. V shed 2 bases and J shed 4 bases, with 18 bases lying between them. The CDR3 has 17 amino acids. CDR1 SGHDN and CDR2 FVKESK come from the germline V gene. For the CDR3, the DNA is TGTGCCAGCAGCCAAAAATTAGGGTTTAGCACTTACAATGAGCAGTTCTTC. This codes for CASSQKLGFSTYNEQFF.

This chain uses TRBV19 with TRBJ1-2, with D unresolved. Germline lookup yields CDR1 LNHDA and CDR2 SQIVND (reference sequence). This CDR3 contains 14 residues. Trimming stripped 5 bases from V and 6 bases from J, with 16 bases between. DNA for the CDR3: TGTGCCAGTAGTGCTCCGGAAAGAGCCAATGGCTACACCTTC. Its protein is CASSAPERANGYTF. Together with reference TRBV19 and TRBJ1-2, the CDR3 gives the full variable domain: DGGITQSPKYLFRKEGQNVTLSCEQNLNHDAMYWYRQDPGQGLRLIYYSQIVNDFQKGDIAEGYSVSREKKESFPLTVTSAQKNPTAFYLCASSAPERANGYTFGSGTRLTVV.

The chain has TRBV11-2 and TRBJ2-7; possibly TRBD1 for D (5 bases). The V gene lost 6 bases and the J gene lost 0 bases, with 12 bases spanning the gap. Germline V gives CDR1 SGHAT, CDR2 FQNNGV. The length of the CDR3 is 14 residues. The CDR3 protein is CASRNVQGSYEQYF. The CDR3 coding sequence is TGTGCCAGCAGGAATGTCCAGGGCTCCTACGAGCAGTACTTC.

The chain uses TRBV9 and TRBJ2-3; TRBD2 might be the D (6 bases). Germline loops: CDR1 SGDLS, CDR2 YYNGEE. The V end lost 4 bases, the J end lost 1 base, and 13 bases lay between the germline ends. CDR3 length equals 15 residues. The CDR3: CASSQWGTGTDTQYF. The CDR3 coding sequence is TGTGCCAGCAGCCAGTGGGGGACTGGCACAGATACGCAGTATTTT. Filled out from reference TRBV9 and TRBJ2-3, the complete variable domain reads DSGVTQTPKHLITATGQRVTLRCSPRSGDLSVYWYQQSLDQGLQFLIQYYNGEERAKGNILERFSAQQFPDLHSELNLSSLELGDSALYFCASSQWGTGTDTQYFGPGTRLTVL.